The T cell receptor (beta chain) described here comes from a study of HIV-infected patients and healthy controls. All unsorted peripheral T cells were captured because whole blood was used without fractionation. The length of the CDR3 is 15 residues. Study-level points and caveats: Unequal distinct sequence numbers between patients and controls complicated comparisons.

Reverse transcription used around 500 ng RNA and constant-region primers for alpha and beta. Using multiplexing indices, alpha and beta chain libraries were generated apart by chain-specific third strand synthesis. TCRdb itself ran the 5' RACE reads through MiXCR, one entry per CDR3 protein. The sample gives more than 15,000 distinct CDR3 sequences, 4.5% to 5.5% of which show up once; roughly 2% is in the top ten. This clonotype appeared a few times. As yet, its antigen is unknown. Material: blood. This sequence was found in an adult in good health. The gene calls are TRBV21-1 and TRBJ1-4; the table assigns TRBD1, which was not confirmed against the DNA. TRBV21-1 is listed as a pseudogene. DNA for the CDR3: TGTGCCAGCAGCAAAAAGAAGCCCCCTAAGGAAAAACTGTTTTTT. This translates into CASSKKKPPKEKLFF.